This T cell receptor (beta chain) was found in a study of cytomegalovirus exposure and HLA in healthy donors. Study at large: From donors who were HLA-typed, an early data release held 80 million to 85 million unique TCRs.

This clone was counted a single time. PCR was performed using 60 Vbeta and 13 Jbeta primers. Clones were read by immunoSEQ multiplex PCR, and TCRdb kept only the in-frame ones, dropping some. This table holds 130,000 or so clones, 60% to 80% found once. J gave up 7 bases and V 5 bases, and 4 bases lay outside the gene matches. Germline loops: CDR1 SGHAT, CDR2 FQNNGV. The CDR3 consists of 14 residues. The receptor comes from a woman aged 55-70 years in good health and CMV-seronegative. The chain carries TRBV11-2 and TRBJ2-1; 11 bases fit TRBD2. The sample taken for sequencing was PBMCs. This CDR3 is CASSPRTSGNEQFF. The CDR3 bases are TGTGCCAGCAGCCCCCGGACTAGCGGGAATGAGCAGTTCTTC.